This T cell receptor beta chain emerged from a study of beta chain features in type 1 diabetes. Study details: Patients were similar to healthy donors in age and gender (as well as in cell yields).

This clone was seen a few times. The antigen is unknown. The single heparinised draw taken from each donor contained around 120 mL of blood on average. Study findings and constraints: Lower insertion and higher deletion counts appeared at VDJ junctions in type 1 diabetes patients.

As every portion of the isolated RNA was reverse transcribed, the sequencing read expressed TCRB transcripts. TCRdb keeps only in-frame clones here, not all; method: immunoSEQ multiplex PCR. Here the sample spans roughly 400,000 clones, around 16% being singletons. With 0 bases removed from V and 0 bases from J, the gap between germline ends came to 10 bases. Germline lookup yields CDR1 MNHEY and CDR2 SVGAGI. This CDR3 spans 16 amino acids. This TCR was sampled from a woman under 30 in good health. Specimen: naive CD4+ T cells from blood. V gene TRBV6-5 combines with J gene TRBJ2-3, with D perhaps matching TRBD1 (5 bases). CDR3 loop: CASSYSATASTDTQYF. The CDR3 DNA reads TGTGCCAGCAGTTACTCGGCGACAGCTAGCACAGATACGCAGTATTTT.